Shown below are 10 T cell receptor beta chains from a single sample sequenced in a study of cytomegalovirus exposure and HLA in healthy donors (dated by TCRdb to 2015 to 2018). The library was made by the immunoSEQ multiplex PCR assay. For the multiplex PCR, a mixture combining 60 forward primers for TCR Vbeta segments and 13 reverse primers for TCR Jbeta segments was used. TCRdb obtained this table from immuneACCESS and retained in-frame rearrangements with V and J assigned. These tables miss some clones; where compared with another copy, unresolved V genes account for less than half of the shortfall, and the remainder is unexplained. This sample has 90,000 to 120,000 clones in its table, and about 85% of those were observed once. About 2.3% of the sample is held by the ten biggest clonotypes. Specimen: PBMCs. The receptor source for this set is a man younger than 45 in good health and CMV-seronegative.

This rearrangement joins TRBV6-5 to TRBJ2-5; 8 bases map to TRBD2. The DNA end is a closer match to TRBJ2-7, so the J assignment may be wrong. CDR3 length equals 14 residues. Germline lookup yields CDR1 MNHEY and CDR2 SVGAGI. The CDR3 spells CASRTGLGIYEQYF. The CDR3 DNA follows: TGTGCCAGCAGAACGGGACTAGGGATTTACGAGCAGTACTTC.

The rearrangement joins TRBV6-5 to TRBJ2-7, with D possibly TRBD2 on 5 matching bases. Germline CDR1 and CDR2: MNHEY and SVGAGI. The CDR3 spans 14 residues. The ends were cut back, 6 bases at V and 3 bases at J, with 15 bases in the middle. The CDR3 protein is CASSPARTGYEQYF. CDR3 nucleotide sequence: TGTGCCAGCAGCCCCGCCCGGACTGGCTACGAGCAGTACTTC.

This chain uses TRBV28 with TRBJ2-1; 8 bases map to TRBD2. This CDR3 is 15 amino acids long. After removal of 1 base from V and 2 bases from J, the junction contained 1 base not matched to a gene. Per the germline V gene, CDR1 is MDHEN and CDR2 is SYDVKM. The CDR3 nucleotides are TGTGCCAGCAGTTTATCGGGAGGGCCCTACAATGAGCAGTTCTTC. Its translation: CASSLSGGPYNEQFF.

The J gene is TRBJ2-7, the V gene TRBV11-2; 9 nucleotides line up with TRBD1. Germline CDR1 reads SGHAT; CDR2 reads FQNNGV. With 5 bases clipped from V and 1 base from J, the junction kept 3 bases outside the gene matches. The CDR3 covers 14 residues. The CDR3 is CASSHGQGSYEQYF. CDR3 nucleotides: TGTGCCAGCAGCCACGGACAGGGGTCCTACGAGCAGTACTTC.

This clone appeared once. This chain links TRBV6-5 with TRBJ2-7; TRBD1 might be the D (6 bases). In germline, CDR1 is MNHEY, CDR2 SVGAGI. The CDR3 covers 14 residues. The ends were cut back, 2 bases at V and 6 bases at J, with 14 bases in the middle. CDR3 region: CASSYADTGTEQYF. DNA of the CDR3: TGTGCCAGCAGTTACGCCGATACAGGGACCGAGCAGTACTTC.

The rearrangement joins TRBV5-1 to TRBJ1-2, with 7 bases that match TRBD1. V lost 3 bases, J lost 8 bases, and 4 bases stayed unmatched. CDR1 is SGHRS, CDR2 YFSETQ, per germline. This CDR3 has 12 amino acids. CDR3 coding DNA: TGCGCCAGCAGCTCGACAGGGACCGGCTACACCTTC. As protein: CASSSTGTGYTF.

The chain has TRBV7-8 and TRBJ2-2, with TRBD2 identical over 8 bases. There are 15 residues in the CDR3. Trimming cost V 4 bases and J 3 bases; bases outside gene matches: 4. The germline gives CDR1 SGHVS, CDR2 FQNEAQ. DNA of the CDR3: TGTGCCAGCAGCTACGAGACTAGCGACACCGGGGAGCTGTTTTTT. Translation: CASSYETSDTGELFF. The full variable domain, its missing parts supplied by reference TRBV7-8 and TRBJ2-2, is GAGVSQSPRYKVAKRGQDVALRCDPISGHVSLFWYQQALGQGPEFLTYFQNEAQLDKSGLPSDRFFAERPEGSVSTLKIQRTQQEDSAVYLCASSYETSDTGELFFGEGSRLTVL.

The CDR3 region has the DNA TGCGCCAGCAGCAAGGCAGGGGAAGGAGACACTGAAGCTTTCTTT. As protein: CASSKAGEGDTEAFF. V usage is TRBV5-1 and J usage is TRBJ1-1, with D possibly matching TRBD1 (6 bases). Germline lookup yields CDR1 SGHRS and CDR2 YFSETQ. With 4 bases removed from V and 3 bases from J, the gap between germline ends came to 16 bases. This CDR3 is built from 15 residues.

The CDR3 coding sequence is TGTGCCAGCTCACTCCCCGCGGGAGCCTCAACGGGAGATACGCAGTATTTT. Its protein product is CASSLPAGASTGDTQYF. V gene TRBV18 combines with J gene TRBJ2-3; 7 positions match TRBD2. V was pared by 4 bases and J by 5 bases, with 15 bases of the junction left unmatched. CDR1 and CDR2 (germline): KGHSH, LQKENI. This CDR3 spans 17 amino acids. Looking up the rest from reference TRBV18 and TRBJ2-3 gives the full variable domain: NAGVMQNPRHLVRRRGQEARLRCSPMKGHSHVYWYRQLPEEGLKFMVYLQKENIIDESGMPKERFSAEFPKEGPSILRIQQVVRGDSAAYFCASSLPAGASTGDTQYFGPGTRLTVL.

V gene TRBV5-1 combines with J gene TRBJ1-6, with 7 bases that match TRBD1. The V gene's germline CDR1 is SGHRS and CDR2 YFSETQ. The CDR3 loop spans 16 amino acids. J was trimmed by 8 bases and V by 0 bases; bases with no gene match: 8. The CDR3 reads CASSLAPDRADSPLHF. DNA of the CDR3: TGCGCCAGCAGCTTGGCTCCCGACAGGGCGGATTCACCCCTCCACTTT. Full variable domain (missing parts from reference TRBV5-1 and TRBJ1-6): KAGVTQTPRYLIKTRGQQVTLSCSPISGHRSVSWYQQTPGQGLQFLFEYFSETQRNKGNFPGRFSGRQFSNSRSEMNVSTLELGDSALYLCASSLAPDRADSPLHFGNGTRLTVT.